This TCR beta chain was sequenced for a study of cytomegalovirus exposure and HLA in healthy donors. 13 Jbeta primers and 60 Vbeta primers were used for the PCR. Measured with immunoSEQ multiplex PCR; TCRdb has only the in-frame clones, and not every one. The table lists 150,000 to 200,000 clones, just over 75% of them singletons. The J segment lost 7 bases and the V segment lost 4 bases, leaving 15 bases of the junction unmatched. Germline V gene sequence: CDR1 MGHRA, CDR2 YSYEKL. CDR3 length equals 18 residues. The sequence came from a man under 40 in good health and CMV-seronegative. Sequenced input: PBMCs. The V gene is TRBV4-1, the J gene TRBJ2-7; 14 bases are a match to TRBD2. The CDR3 loop reads CASSPYRTSGRLVGEQYF. CDR3 DNA: TGCGCCAGCAGCCCGTATCGGACTAGCGGGAGGCTAGTGGGGGAGCAGTACTTC.